These 19 T cell receptor beta chains originate from one sample sequenced in a study of blood T cell repertoires in COVID-19. Repertoires were generated with immunoSEQ multiplex PCR, while TCRdb's copy carries only in-frame clones and drops some. The table has approximately 200,000 clones, more than 80% seen once; the top ten hold over 9.5%. Material: peripheral blood. The receptors here all came from a woman of 80 years or more with acute or convalescent COVID-19.

The chain combines TRBV11-2 with TRBJ2-2; D gene uncertain. Germline lookup yields CDR1 SGHAT and CDR2 FQNNGV. V was pared by 0 bases and J by 6 bases, with 11 bases between. The CDR3 extends over 15 amino acids. The CDR3 here is CASSLEGRVAGELFF. As DNA, the CDR3 is TGTGCCAGCAGCTTAGAAGGCCGGGTAGCCGGGGAGCTGTTTTTT.

The gene calls are TRBV25-1 and TRBJ1-5; D possibly corresponds to TRBD1 (5 bases). The CDR3 is made up of 14 amino acids. Germline CDR1 MGHDK, CDR2 SYGVNS. The germline V and J ends were trimmed by 3 bases and 4 bases, with 10 bases remaining between them. CDR3 DNA sequence: TGTGCCAGCAGTGAGGCAGGGCTAAATCAGCCCCAGCATTTT. It codes for CASSEAGLNQPQHF. The variable domain in full, completed from reference TRBV25-1 and TRBJ1-5, reads EADIYQTPRYLVIGTGKKITLECSQTMGHDKMYWYQQDPGMELHLIHYSYGVNSTEKGDLSSESTVSRIRTEHFPLTLESARPSHTSQYLCASSEAGLNQPQHFGDGTRLSIL.

Remarks on this clone: This same CDR3 is encoded by further DNA sequences in the sample. The gene calls are TRBV10-3 and TRBJ2-2; TRBD2 agrees at 8 bases. Trimming at V came to 5 bases and at J to 0 bases, leaving 2 bases not matched to a gene. The CDR3 extends over 15 amino acids. From germline, CDR1 is ENHRY and CDR2 SYGVKD. DNA of the CDR3: TGTGCCATCAGTCCGACTAGCGCGAACACCGGGGAGCTGTTTTTT. Translated: CAISPTSANTGELFF.

The V call is TRBV7-3, the J call TRBJ2-3; 7 bases agree with TRBD2. Trimming at V came to 6 bases and at J to 2 bases, leaving 5 bases not matched to a gene. From germline, CDR1 is SGHTA and CDR2 FQGTGA. There are 14 residues in the CDR3. This chain's CDR3 is CASRPSGLTDTQYF. In DNA form, the CDR3 reads TGTGCCAGCAGGCCTAGCGGTCTCACAGATACGCAGTATTTT.

The CDR3: CATSDLTGGYEQYF. DNA of the CDR3: TGTGCCACCAGTGATTTGACAGGGGGCTACGAGCAGTACTTC. The chain is built from TRBV24-1 and TRBJ2-7, with 8 bases that match TRBD1. Germline V gene data show CDR1 as KGHDR and CDR2 as SFDVKD. J lost 3 bases, V lost 0 bases, and 0 bases had no gene match. The CDR3 covers 14 residues.

This chain links TRBV11-2 with TRBJ2-3; D is unclear. V was cut by 4 bases and J by 0 bases, with 5 bases left in between. Per germline, CDR1 SGHAT and CDR2 FQNNGV. CDR3 length: 13 residues. The DNA of the CDR3 is TGTGCCAGCAGCTCCACTAGCACAGATACGCAGTATTTT. It translates to CASSSTSTDTQYF.

V is TRBV30 and J is TRBJ1-4, with D unclear. Trimming cost V 3 bases and J 6 bases, with 8 bases left between them. Germline V lookup: CDR1 GTSNPN, CDR2 SVGIG (reference sequence). CDR3 length: 12 residues. CDR3: CAWSRGYEKLFF. CDR3 sequence (DNA): TGTGCCTGGAGCCGGGGTTATGAAAAACTGTTTTTT.

V gene TRBV12-3 or TRBV12-4 combines with J gene TRBJ1-2; D is possibly TRBD1 (5 bases). The ends were cut back, 1 base at V and 7 bases at J, with 10 bases in the middle. The CDR3 length is 13 residues. CDR3 DNA sequence: TGTGCCAGCAGTTTAGTCACCGGGGGTGGCTACACCTTC. Translating gives CASSLVTGGGYTF.

The CDR3 loop reads CASSIDYASREQYF. CDR3 DNA sequence: TGTGCCAGTAGTATAGATTATGCTAGCAGGGAGCAGTACTTC. V is TRBV19 and J is TRBJ2-7; possibly TRBD2 for D (5 bases). CDR3 size: 14 residues. Germline V gene lookup returns CDR1 LNHDA and CDR2 SQIVND (reference sequence). V was shortened by 0 bases and J by 7 bases, with 13 bases between the two germline ends.

The V call is TRBV5-4, the J call TRBJ1-4; 7 nucleotides align to TRBD1. The CDR3 spans 17 residues. CDR1 SGHNT and CDR2 YYREEE come from the germline V gene (reference sequence). The ends lost 0 bases at V and 0 bases at J; junction bases unmatched: 5. The chain's CDR3 is CASSLVQGDATNEKLFF. The CDR3, as DNA: TGTGCCAGCAGCTTGGTCCAGGGGGATGCAACTAATGAAAAACTGTTTTTT.

The chain is built from TRBV9 and TRBJ1-1; maybe TRBD1 (6 bases). The CDR3 runs to 17 residues. V lost 4 bases and J 3 bases, leaving 22 bases between the germline ends. The germline V gene encodes CDR1 SGDLS and CDR2 YYNGEE. DNA of the CDR3: TGTGCCAGCAGCCCGAGGGATACAGGGATAGGGCACACTGAAGCTTTCTTT. Translated: CASSPRDTGIGHTEAFF.

This chain joins TRBV5-1 and TRBJ2-7; D uncertain. Deletions cut 7 bases from V and 3 bases from J, with 8 bases between. Per the germline V gene, CDR1 is SGHRS and CDR2 is YFSETQ. The CDR3 covers 11 residues. CDR3 DNA: TGCGCCAGCGCGATTGGCTACGAGCAGTACTTC. It yields the protein CASAIGYEQYF.

The sample holds a few counts of this clone. The chain carries TRBV10-1 and TRBJ1-1; D might be TRBD1 (6 bases). Trimming removed 9 bases at V and 7 bases at J, with 15 bases between. The CDR3 runs 12 residues. Per the germline V gene, CDR1 is WNHNN and CDR2 is SYGVQD (reference sequence). The CDR3 reads CARQDSNNEAFF. CDR3 nucleotides: TGCGCCAGACAGGACAGCAATAATGAAGCTTTCTTT.

J is TRBJ2-1 and V is TRBV5-5, with TRBD1 identical over 10 bases. There are 15 residues in the CDR3. The V and J ends lost 3 bases and 4 bases, in that order; junction bases with no gene match: 4. Germline V gene data show CDR1 as SGHKS and CDR2 as YYEKEE (reference sequence). In DNA, the CDR3 is TGTGCCAGCAGCTCCGGACAGGGGGGATACAATGAGCAGTTCTTC. Translating it yields CASSSGQGGYNEQFF. The full variable domain, completed using reference TRBV5-5 and TRBJ2-1, is DAGVTQSPTHLIKTRGQQVTLRCSPISGHKSVSWYQQVLGQGPQFIFQYYEKEERGRGNFPDRFSARQFPNYSSELNVNALLLGDSALYLCASSSGQGGYNEQFFGPGTRLTVL.

This clone is a singleton in its sample. The chain recombines TRBV23-1 with TRBJ2-3; a weak D match, TRBD2 (5 bases). Being an ORF, TRBV23-1 has a function that is uncertain. V dropped 4 bases and J dropped 2 bases, with 16 bases sitting between them. The CDR3 sequence is 16 residues long. The CDR3 nucleotides read TGCGCCAGCAGTCCCGGCCCCCTAGCATCCACAGATACGCAGTATTTT. Protein product: CASSPGPLASTDTQYF.

A few counts support this clone. This rearrangement joins TRBV3-1 (or the pseudogene TRBV3-2) to TRBJ2-3, with 8 bases aligning to TRBD2. With 0 bases clipped from V and 1 base from J, the junction kept 9 bases outside the gene matches. Germline-derived CDR1 and CDR2 are LGHDT and YNNKEL (reference sequence). The CDR3 is 18 amino acids. DNA of the CDR3: TGTGCCAGCAGCCAAGATTTGGGACTAGTTTTCGGCACAGATACGCAGTATTTT. Its translation is CASSQDLGLVFGTDTQYF.

V gene TRBV6-5 combines with J gene TRBJ2-4; D uncertain. The CDR3 loop spans 13 amino acids. CDR1 is MNHEY and CDR2 is SVGAGI in the germline V gene. The V end lost 6 bases, the J end lost 7 bases, and 13 bases lay between the germline ends. The CDR3 sequence: CASSTTGPNIQYF. The CDR3 DNA follows: TGTGCCAGCAGCACGACTGGCCCGAACATTCAGTACTTC.

The chain has TRBV27 and TRBJ2-2; D may be TRBD2 (6 bases). V was clipped by 6 bases and J by 4 bases, with 15 bases between them. The length of the CDR3 is 15 residues. Germline V gives CDR1 MNHEY, CDR2 SMNVEV (reference sequence). The CDR3 reads CASRLALGVTGELFF. The CDR3 DNA follows: TGTGCCAGCAGGCTAGCGTTGGGGGTCACCGGGGAGCTGTTTTTT.

V is TRBV9 and J is TRBJ2-1, with D possibly TRBD2 on 6 matching bases. CDR3 length equals 16 residues. V was pared by 0 bases and J by 4 bases, with 14 bases between. Germline V gives CDR1 SGDLS, CDR2 YYNGEE. As DNA, the CDR3 is TGTGCCAGCAGCGTAGGGCTTGGCGGGGAGTACAATGAGCAGTTCTTC. Residues: CASSVGLGGEYNEQFF.